This is a list of T cell receptor beta chains from one sample in a study of post-analysis software for immune sequencing data. MiXCR was run by TCRdb on the PCR reads, yielding one entry per CDR3 protein. The sample has hundreds of thousands of distinct CDR3 sequences, roughly 27% seen once. Material: blood. The receptors stem from a girl between 5 and 17 years old with multiple sclerosis. Each CDR3 is given with its conserved first and last residue. D genes are given only for firm matches.

j_call v_call d_call cdr3_aa
TRBJ2-5 TRBV6-6 TRBD1 CAGKRDSQETQYF
TRBJ2-5 TRBV7-9 TRBD2 CASSMGGVQETQYF
TRBJ1-2 TRBV11-2 NA CASSFLASRVEGYTF
TRBJ2-1 TRBV5-5 NA CASRRDTAYNEQFF
TRBJ1-2 TRBV19 NA CATTRTDYGYTF
TRBJ1-5 TRBV7-2 TRBD1 CASSLRTGGGQPQHF
TRBJ2-7 TRBV25-1 TRBD1 CASRGTGGPGEQYF
TRBJ1-4 TRBV29-1 NA CSVATGLVGKLFF
TRBJ2-3 TRBV5-1 NA CASSLAGRGADTQYF
TRBJ2-7 TRBV3-1 TRBD1 CASSPASWSGGVVYEQYF
TRBJ1-5 TRBV6-1 TRBD1 CASRFRPGQSNQPQHF
TRBJ1-4 TRBV15 NA CATSRVTETPNEKLFF
TRBJ2-1 TRBV7-6 TRBD2 CASSLNLAGGRNEQFF
TRBJ2-1 TRBV19 NA CASSINGDLISSSYNEQFF
TRBJ2-5 TRBV24-1 NA CATSDRSAGASETQYF
TRBJ2-1 TRBV7-9 NA CASSSQSALWEFF
TRBJ2-7 TRBV29-1 NA CSARVERTEQYF
TRBJ1-2 TRBV20-1 NA CSAREYGDYTF
TRBJ2-1 TRBV20-1 NA CSVADRNNEQFF
TRBJ1-2 TRBV15 NA CATSRDWAGANGYTF
TRBJ2-5 TRBV12-3/TRBV12-4 NA CASSSDWWETQYF
TRBJ2-3 TRBV6-1 TRBD2 CAKRSGGAGREVVADTQYF
TRBJ2-7 TRBV7-2 NA CASSLVPLTYEQYF
TRBJ2-1 TRBV20-1 TRBD1 CSAKNRGQGTNEQFF
TRBJ2-4 TRBV29-1 TRBD2 CSVVLAGDTKNIQYF
TRBJ1-1 TRBV6-5 NA CASKSQGGHTEAFF
TRBJ2-2 TRBV7-6 NA CASTPLTDNTGELFF
TRBJ1-1 TRBV6-5 NA CASRFMGQNTEAFF
TRBJ1-2 TRBV7-2 NA CASSLAGGPNMYGYTF
TRBJ2-5 TRBV3-1 TRBD2 CASSLTSEVETQYF
TRBJ2-1 TRBV3-1 NA CASSPAQGGPYNEQFF
TRBJ2-1 TRBV2 TRBD1 CASKGQGSNEQFF
TRBJ1-2 TRBV24-1 NA CATSGPSAGLGYGYTF